This note documents a single T cell receptor beta chain sequence. This entry comes from a study of PD-L1 blockade in urothelial cancer. Study details: Analyses used blood from 3 weeks (second dose) and 6 weeks after treatment start. Blood samples had a median of approximately 140,000 T cells, more than 65,000 unique TCRs, and clonality roughly 0.088.

The CDR3 sequence is 16 residues long. The V gene end was trimmed by 0 bases and the J gene end by 9 bases; junction bases not matched to a gene: 10. In germline, CDR1 is SGDLS, CDR2 YYNGEE. Profiled with immunoSEQ multiplex PCR; TCRdb holds only in-frame clones, not every one. The sample includes 48,000 or so clones, roughly 86% of them seen just once. Described time point: peripheral blood 6 weeks after treatment start. Pretreatment sampling and on-treatment sampling together yielded between 1 and 8 samples for each patient. This rearrangement joins TRBV9 to TRBJ2-1, with TRBD1 matching 9 bases. The sample consisted of PBMCs, taken around atezolizumab (anti-PD-L1) treatment. This TCR derives from a man in his sixties with urothelial cancer. This chain's CDR3 is CASSVATGQGQGEQFF. CDR3 in DNA: TGTGCCAGCAGCGTAGCCACGGGACAGGGACAAGGTGAGCAGTTCTTC. The full variable domain, its missing parts supplied by reference TRBV9 and TRBJ2-1, is DSGVTQTPKHLITATGQRVTLRCSPRSGDLSVYWYQQSLDQGLQFLIQYYNGEERAKGNILERFSAQQFPDLHSELNLSSLELGDSALYFCASSVATGQGQGEQFFGPGTRLTVL.